A single sample gave rise to the 3 T cell receptor beta chains below, sequenced in a study of shared clonotypes between healthy human individuals. The data were produced by immunoSEQ multiplex PCR, yet TCRdb's version contains in-frame clones alone and is incomplete. The sample yields fewer than 2.5 million clones, more than 85% seen once. The specimen was naive CD4+ T cells from PBMCs. Subset meaning: CD45RA+ positively selected. The receptors come from a man younger than 35 in good health. Some clones in this sample may be carry-over from other donors' samples.

The chain's CDR3 is CASSVASRGSGYTF. The CDR3 DNA reads TGTGCCAGCAGCGTAGCTTCCCGGGGTAGCGGCTACACCTTC. The rearrangement uses TRBV9 and TRBJ1-2; D is undetermined. This CDR3 region has 14 residues. Trimming pared 0 bases from V and 8 bases from J, leaving 14 bases between. Per germline, CDR1 SGDLS and CDR2 YYNGEE.

CDR3 protein: CASTLTGGYEQYF. CDR3 DNA: TGTGCCAGCACCCTGACAGGGGGCTACGAGCAGTACTTC. The chain employs TRBV6-1 and TRBJ2-7; TRBD1 aligns across 9 bases. Looked up from germline, CDR1 is MNHNS and CDR2 is SASEGT. This CDR3 spans 13 amino acids. With V trimmed by 7 bases and J by 3 bases, 4 bases remained unmatched.

The rearrangement links TRBV14 to TRBJ2-7, with D possibly matching TRBD1 (6 bases). Germline values: CDR1 SGHDN, CDR2 FVKESK. Trimming took off 2 bases at V and 9 bases at J, with 26 bases between the two ends. The length of the CDR3 is 17 residues. In nucleotides, the CDR3 is TGTGCCAGCAGCCAACTGGGGGCCGGCCACCTGAGCAAGGGGCAGTACTTC. It specifies CASSQLGAGHLSKGQYF.